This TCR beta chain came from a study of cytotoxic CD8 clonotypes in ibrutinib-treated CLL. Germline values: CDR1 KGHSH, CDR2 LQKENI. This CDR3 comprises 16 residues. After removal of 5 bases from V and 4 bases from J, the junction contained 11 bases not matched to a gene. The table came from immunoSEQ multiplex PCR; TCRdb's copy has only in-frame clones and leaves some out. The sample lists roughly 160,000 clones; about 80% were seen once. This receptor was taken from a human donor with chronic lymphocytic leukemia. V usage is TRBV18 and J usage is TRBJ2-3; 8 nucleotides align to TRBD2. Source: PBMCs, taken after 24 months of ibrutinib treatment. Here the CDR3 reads CASSTKRGSFADTQYF. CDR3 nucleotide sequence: TGTGCCAGCTCAACAAAGCGGGGGAGTTTTGCAGATACGCAGTATTTT.